The clone carrying this T cell receptor (beta chain) has ten or more counts. Its antigen remains unknown. The length of the CDR3 is 17 residues. V lost 3 bases to trimming and J lost 3 bases, with 19 bases between them. From germline, CDR1 is SEHNR and CDR2 FQNEAQ (reference sequence). These data are taken from a study of CD8 T cells in ankylosing spondylitis. Findings and limits, study-wide: The authors reported significant enrichment of disease-linked clones in matched ankylosing spondylitis synovial fluid.

TCRdb re-called the 5' RACE reads with MiXCR, one entry per CDR3 protein. The data contain about 130,000 distinct CDR3 sequences, about 6.7% of them singletons. The receptor was derived from a female donor with ankylosing spondylitis or in good health (not recorded which). The rearrangement uses TRBV7-9 and TRBJ2-3; D may be TRBD2 (6 bases). Sequenced: blood, either unsorted or a sorted T cell fraction (not recorded which). This CDR3 is CASSFSVEGLRTDTQYF. In DNA form, the CDR3 reads TGTGCCAGCAGCTTCTCCGTGGAGGGTTTAAGGACAGATACGCAGTATTTT. Filled out from reference TRBV7-9 and TRBJ2-3, the complete variable domain reads DTGVSQNPRHKITKRGQNVTFRCDPISEHNRLYWYRQTLGQGPEFLTYFQNEAQLEKSRLLSDRFSAERPKGSFSTLEIQRTEQGDSAMYLCASSFSVEGLRTDTQYFGPGTRLTVL.